This T cell receptor beta chain was captured by sequencing in a study of early T cells in non-severe SARS-CoV-2 infection. Study-level information: Unsorted whole blood bulk RNA was sequenced, with unpaired chains.

The length of the CDR3 is 12 residues. Germline V gives CDR1 LNHDA, CDR2 SQIVND (reference sequence). V gave up 4 bases and J gave up 5 bases, with 8 bases separating them. Whole-study results and caveats: Anti-spike CD8 responses were favored by VDJdb matching, which missed private and CD4 specificities.

Individual cDNA molecules received unique molecular identifiers during library preparation. TCRdb processed the 5' RACE reads anew with MiXCR; each CDR3 protein has one entry. Of 75,000 to 100,000 distinct CDR3 sequences in the sample, roughly 15% were seen once. In its sample, this clonotype was seen many times. Its antigen is not known. Sequenced material: whole blood. J is TRBJ1-2 and V is TRBV19; D might be TRBD1 (6 bases). This clonotype was sampled from an adult who was a healthcare worker with PCR-confirmed SARS-CoV-2 infection or an uninfected control (not recorded which). The CDR3 nucleotides are TGTGCCAGTAGTAGGCAGGGGTATGGCTACACCTTC. As protein: CASSRQGYGYTF.